The 18 T cell receptor beta chains below all came from one sample that was sequenced in a study of blood T cell repertoires in COVID-19. Produced via immunoSEQ multiplex PCR; TCRdb's table is partial and in-frame only. The sample yields roughly 30,000 clones, around 91% seen once. Sequenced material: peripheral blood. These receptors originate from a man between 60 and 75 years old with active COVID-19.

The J gene is TRBJ1-6, the V gene TRBV7-9, with D possibly TRBD1 on 5 matching bases. Germline CDR1 and CDR2: SEHNR and FQNEAQ (reference sequence). Trimming stripped 1 base from V and 8 bases from J, with 12 bases between. The CDR3 has 15 amino acids. The CDR3 loop reads CASSLESGPHSPLHF. CDR3 nucleotide sequence: TGTGCCAGCAGCTTAGAGTCAGGGCCCCATTCACCCCTCCACTTT. The complete variable domain, with remaining parts taken from reference TRBV7-9 and TRBJ1-6, reads DTGVSQNPRHKITKRGQNVTFRCDPISEHNRLYWYRQTLGQGPEFLTYFQNEAQLEKSRLLSDRFSAERPKGSFSTLEIQRTEQGDSAMYLCASSLESGPHSPLHFGNGTRLTVT.

The gene calls are TRBV28 and TRBJ2-3, with D perhaps TRBD2 (6 bases). This CDR3 region has 16 residues. CDR1 is MDHEN and CDR2 is SYDVKM in the germline V gene. V lost 6 bases, J lost 4 bases, and 20 bases lay in between. The CDR3 DNA follows: TGTGCCAGCAGCAGCCTTGAGCGGAGCGGGTCAGATACGCAGTATTTT. Encoded protein: CASSSLERSGSDTQYF. The variable domain in full, with the rest retrieved from reference TRBV28 and TRBJ2-3, is DVKVTQSSRYLVKRTGEKVFLECVQDMDHENMFWYRQDPGLGLRLIYFSYDVKMKEKGDIPEGYSVSREKKERFSLILESASTNQTSMYLCASSSLERSGSDTQYFGPGTRLTVL.

V is TRBV6-4 and J is TRBJ2-3; TRBD2 might be the D (6 bases). The CDR3 is 15 residues long. The V end lost 4 bases, the J end lost 6 bases, and 17 bases lay between the germline ends. The germline V gene has CDR1 MRHNA and CDR2 SNTAGT. The CDR3, as DNA: TGTGCCAGCAGTGCCCTCGCGGGGCCATCCGATACGCAGTATTTT. Its translation: CASSALAGPSDTQYF.

The chain has TRBV28 and TRBJ2-2; D might be TRBD1 (6 bases). The length of the CDR3 is 16 residues. V was cut by 3 bases and J by 4 bases, with 15 bases left in between. CDR1 is MDHEN and CDR2 is SYDVKM in the germline V gene. The CDR3 loop is CASSFRSRGGTGELFF. The DNA of the CDR3 is TGTGCCAGCAGTTTTCGTTCCAGGGGTGGCACCGGGGAGCTGTTTTTT. The whole variable domain, remainder taken from reference TRBV28 and TRBJ2-2, is DVKVTQSSRYLVKRTGEKVFLECVQDMDHENMFWYRQDPGLGLRLIYFSYDVKMKEKGDIPEGYSVSREKKERFSLILESASTNQTSMYLCASSFRSRGGTGELFFGEGSRLTVL.

V and J are TRBV28 and TRBJ1-4; 10 nucleotides agree with TRBD1. Germline V gene lookup returns CDR1 MDHEN and CDR2 SYDVKM. V lost 5 bases to trimming and J lost 17 bases; unmatched junction nucleotides: 17. The length of the CDR3 is 15 residues. CDR3 in DNA: TGTGCCAGCAGTCCTCCGGGACAGGGGACCCCAGGAGGATTTTTT. Translating it yields CASSPPGQGTPGGFF.

The chain carries TRBV18 and TRBJ1-1; the D is unclear. CDR1 is KGHSH, CDR2 LQKENI, per germline. The CDR3 runs 15 residues. Trimming took off 3 bases at V and 3 bases at J, with 14 bases between the two ends. The CDR3: CASSPSMGDDTEAFF. The DNA for the CDR3 is TGTGCCAGCTCACCTTCTATGGGAGACGACACTGAAGCTTTCTTT.

This chain connects TRBV2 to TRBJ1-2; TRBD1 is a possible D gene (6 bases). V dropped 2 bases and J dropped 7 bases, with 14 bases sitting between them. Germline loops: CDR1 SNHLY, CDR2 FYNNEI. CDR3 length: 14 residues. In DNA form, the CDR3 reads TGTGCCAGCAGTGAAACCTGGGGGCAGAGTGGCTACACCTTC. Encoded protein: CASSETWGQSGYTF.

This clone was counted a single time. The rearrangement joins TRBV3-1 (or the pseudogene TRBV3-2) to TRBJ2-5; a weak D match, TRBD1 (5 bases). Trimming shortened V by 0 bases and J by 2 bases, and 16 bases separated the two germline ends. CDR3 length equals 17 residues. Germline V gene data show CDR1 as LGHDT and CDR2 as YNNKEL (reference sequence). In nucleotides, the CDR3 is TGTGCCAGCAGCCAAGATTTGGGGCGCGGCAGACAAGAGACCCAGTACTTC. This sequence encodes CASSQDLGRGRQETQYF.

This clone was found a few times. V gene TRBV5-1 combines with J gene TRBJ1-1; D unclear. The CDR3 contains 13 residues. V lost 1 base and J lost 1, with 5 bases in between. CDR1 and CDR2 (germline): SGHRS, YFSETQ. The CDR3 protein is CASSLQENTEAFF. The CDR3 DNA follows: TGCGCCAGCAGCTTGCAGGAGAACACTGAAGCTTTCTTT.

The genes are TRBV4-3 and TRBJ2-7, with D uncertain. The CDR3 spans 14 residues. V was shortened by 0 bases and J by 5 bases, with 11 bases between the two germline ends. The germline CDR1 and CDR2 sequences are LGHNA and YSLEER. CDR3 sequence reads: CASSQDRIRNEQYF. In DNA, the CDR3 is TGCGCCAGCAGCCAAGACAGGATCCGGAACGAGCAGTACTTC.

A single count supports this clone. V is TRBV12-2 and J is TRBJ2-7; TRBD1, the table's D call, lacks a check against the DNA. TRBV12-2 is a documented pseudogene. The CDR3 is made up of 17 amino acids. CDR3 amino acids: CASRLATGTGISYEQYF. For the CDR3, the DNA is TGTGCAAGTCGCTTAGCCACCGGGACAGGGATCTCCTACGAGCAGTACTTC.

The J gene is TRBJ2-5, the V gene TRBV29-1; unclear D gene. In germline, CDR1 is SQVTM, CDR2 ANQGSEA. The CDR3 extends over 14 amino acids. The ends were cut back, 7 bases at V and 5 bases at J, with 20 bases in the middle. The CDR3 region has the DNA TGCAGCGGGAGTAGTAGTCCGGGTCGGGAGACCCAGTACTTC. Its protein product is CSGSSSPGRETQYF.

In this sample, this clone turned up a few times. The chain joins TRBV7-2 to TRBJ2-3; TRBD2 matches at 8 bases. The CDR3 runs to 16 residues. Per germline, CDR1 SGHTA and CDR2 FQGNSA. V trimming: 5 bases; J trimming: 1 base; junction bases outside the gene matches: 8. The CDR3 coding sequence is TGTGCCAGCAGCGAGAGCGGGGGAAGGGGCACAGATACGCAGTATTTT. Amino acids: CASSESGGRGTDTQYF.

The V gene is TRBV7-8, the J gene TRBJ1-2, with 10 bases matching TRBD1. Germline V CDR1 and CDR2: SGHVS, FQNEAQ. V lost 5 bases to trimming and J lost 5 bases; unmatched junction nucleotides: 11. This CDR3 comprises 16 residues. The CDR3 reads CASSLGTRTGGYGYTF. CDR3 nucleotides: TGTGCCAGCAGCCTAGGTACCCGGACAGGGGGGTATGGCTACACCTTC.

The chain has TRBV3-1 (or the pseudogene TRBV3-2) and TRBJ2-5; 13 bases align to TRBD2. Germline V gives CDR1 LGHDT, CDR2 YNNKEL (reference sequence). The CDR3 spans 21 residues. V trimming: 0 bases; J trimming: 5 bases; junction bases outside the gene matches: 18. The CDR3 nucleotides are TGTGCCAGCAGCCAAGATGTCCGTTCACTAGCGGGAGGGCGGGGATCGGAGACCCAGTACTTC. Translated: CASSQDVRSLAGGRGSETQYF.

V gene TRBV19 combines with J gene TRBJ2-3; 9 bases fit TRBD2. Trimming at V came to 6 bases and at J to 1 base, leaving 20 bases not matched to a gene. The CDR3 loop spans 20 amino acids. Germline lookup yields CDR1 LNHDA and CDR2 SQIVND (reference sequence). CDR3 region: CASSQPRGDLERGGTDTQYF. The CDR3 coding sequence is TGTGCCAGTAGCCAACCCCGGGGCGATCTTGAGCGGGGGGGCACAGATACGCAGTATTTT.

The chain combines TRBV2 with TRBJ2-1, with 8 nucleotides matching TRBD1. Trimming took 6 bases from V and 4 from J; bases not matched to a gene: 8. This CDR3 spans 15 amino acids. The germline CDR1 and CDR2 sequences are SNHLY and FYNNEI. CDR3 loop: CASRATGQVYNEQFF. The CDR3 DNA reads TGTGCCAGCAGGGCCACGGGACAGGTATACAATGAGCAGTTCTTC.

This clone showed up just a few times. This chain links TRBV18 with TRBJ2-7, with D possibly being TRBD1 (5 bases). Trimming stripped 6 bases from V and 3 bases from J, with 15 bases between. The CDR3 is 14 amino acids. The germline V gene has CDR1 KGHSH and CDR2 LQKENI. CDR3 sequence: CASSPDSFRYEQYF. The CDR3 DNA reads TGTGCCAGCTCCCCAGACAGTTTTCGCTACGAGCAGTACTTC.